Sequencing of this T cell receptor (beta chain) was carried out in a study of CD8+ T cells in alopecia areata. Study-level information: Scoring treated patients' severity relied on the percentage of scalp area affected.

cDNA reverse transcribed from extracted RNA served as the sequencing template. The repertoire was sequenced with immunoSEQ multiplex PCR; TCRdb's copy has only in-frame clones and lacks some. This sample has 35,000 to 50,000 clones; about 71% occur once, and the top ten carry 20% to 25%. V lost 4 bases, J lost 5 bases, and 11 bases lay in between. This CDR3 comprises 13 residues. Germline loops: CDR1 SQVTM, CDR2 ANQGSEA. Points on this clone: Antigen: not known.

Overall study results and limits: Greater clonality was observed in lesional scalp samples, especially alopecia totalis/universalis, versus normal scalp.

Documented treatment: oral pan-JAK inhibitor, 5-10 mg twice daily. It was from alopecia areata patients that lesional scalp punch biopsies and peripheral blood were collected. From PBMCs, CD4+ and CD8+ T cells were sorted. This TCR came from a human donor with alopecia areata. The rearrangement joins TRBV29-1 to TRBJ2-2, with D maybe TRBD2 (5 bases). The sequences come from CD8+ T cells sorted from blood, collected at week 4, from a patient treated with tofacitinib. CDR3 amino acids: CSVVEGLTGELFF. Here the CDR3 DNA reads TGCAGCGTTGTTGAGGGCTTGACCGGGGAGCTGTTTTTT.